This T cell receptor beta chain was sequenced for a study of PD-1 blockade in classical Hodgkin lymphoma (TCRdb year 2020). With respect to the entire study: A peripheral blood immune signature of response to PD-1 blockade in classical Hodgkin lymphoma was defined using TCR beta sequencing and CyTOF. What the work shows at the level of the full study, not this receptor alone: Baseline TCR diversity was reported to be lower in newly diagnosed patients than in healthy donors, and even lower in relapsed/refractory patients. Only a single clinical trial cohort was studied, and what caused the repertoire differences, possibly disease activity or prior therapy, remained undefined.

In the case of this clone: The specificity of this receptor is unknown. The sample holds no much larger clone one base away, and base qualities are not on file.

The cysteine opens and the phenylalanine closes a CDR3 of 17 amino acids. This entry keeps only the CDR3 DNA: 51 bases, framed from base 1. The V and J ends are trimmed by 0 bases and 1 base, leaving 15 bases between them. The germline V gene specifies SGHRS as CDR1 and YFSETQ as CDR2. The Qiagen DNeasy kit was used to extract genomic DNA both from unsorted PBMCs and from the negatively selected CD4+ and CD8+ fractions. TCR beta CDR3 regions were amplified by immunoSEQ multiplex PCR using primers annealing to V and J segments. Amplification bias was minimized using a synthetic immune receptor repertoire, and residual bias was removed computationally after sequencing. As for the authors' bioinformatics: Custom Python scripts were used to quantify repertoire diversity as the Shannon entropy index. Unsorted, CD4+ and CD8+ repertoires were analyzed separately, except in combined analyses where CD4+ and CD8+ sequences were merged in silico. TCRdb stores this immuneACCESS table with in-frame sequences only. Part of the clones is absent; in the studies checked, under half of the shortfall reflects unresolved V genes, and no reason is known for the rest. D and trimming come from the DNA, and the V and J calls and clone size come from that table. The sample table lists roughly 29,000 clones, approximately 90% of them with a count of one. The leading ten clones occupy about 4% of the sample.

The label giving this sample's time point can be read as: newly diagnosed, previously untreated cHL patient sample. As a comparison group for the relapsed/refractory trial patients, PBMCs from patients with newly diagnosed, previously untreated classical Hodgkin lymphoma were sequenced. Peripheral blood was collected in 8 mL Vacutainer Cell Preparation Tubes, from which PBMCs were isolated by centrifugation and then cryopreserved. The source of this sequence is a human donor with classical Hodgkin lymphoma. Here the chain combines TRBV5-1 and TRBJ2-3; the D gene is unclear. The sequenced material came from peripheral blood mononuclear cells (PBMCs). The CDR3 region has the sequence CASSLGYADSGTDTQYF. The base sequence is TGCGCCAGCAGCTTGGGGTATGCCGACTCTGGCACAGATACGCAGTATTTT. Beyond the CDR3, the reference TRBV5-1 and TRBJ2-3 genes provide the residues; the full variable domain reads: KAGVTQTPRYLIKTRGQQVTLSCSPISGHRSVSWYQQTPGQGLQFLFEYFSETQRNKGNFPGRFSGRQFSNSRSEMNVSTLELGDSALYLCASSLGYADSGTDTQYFGPGTRLTVL.